Below are 2 T cell receptor beta chains sequenced from a single sample in a study of neurological immune-mediated disorders. TCRdb processed the 5' RACE reads anew with MiXCR; each CDR3 protein has one entry. The sample shows approximately 70,000 distinct CDR3 sequences, less than 4% of them seen only once. The sample comprised PBMCs. The receptors derive from a young man with multiple sclerosis.

This chain links TRBV20-1 with TRBJ2-4, with D tentatively TRBD2 (5 bases). V dropped 5 bases and J dropped 10 bases, with 18 bases sitting between them. From germline, CDR1 is DFQATT and CDR2 SNEGSKA (reference sequence). This CDR3 region has 13 residues. CDR3 amino acids: CSALPIVGEIQYF. The DNA of the CDR3 is TGCAGTGCTCTCCCAATAGTCGGGGAAATTCAGTACTTC.

The table lists this clonotype with many counts. The chain is built from TRBV5-1 and TRBJ1-1; D not certain. This CDR3 has 14 amino acids. Germline loops: CDR1 SGHRS, CDR2 YFSETQ. Trimming pared 1 base from V and 0 bases from J, leaving 7 bases between. CDR3 region: CASSLRGMNTEAFF. CDR3 sequence (DNA): TGCGCCAGCAGCTTGAGAGGTATGAACACTGAAGCTTTCTTT.